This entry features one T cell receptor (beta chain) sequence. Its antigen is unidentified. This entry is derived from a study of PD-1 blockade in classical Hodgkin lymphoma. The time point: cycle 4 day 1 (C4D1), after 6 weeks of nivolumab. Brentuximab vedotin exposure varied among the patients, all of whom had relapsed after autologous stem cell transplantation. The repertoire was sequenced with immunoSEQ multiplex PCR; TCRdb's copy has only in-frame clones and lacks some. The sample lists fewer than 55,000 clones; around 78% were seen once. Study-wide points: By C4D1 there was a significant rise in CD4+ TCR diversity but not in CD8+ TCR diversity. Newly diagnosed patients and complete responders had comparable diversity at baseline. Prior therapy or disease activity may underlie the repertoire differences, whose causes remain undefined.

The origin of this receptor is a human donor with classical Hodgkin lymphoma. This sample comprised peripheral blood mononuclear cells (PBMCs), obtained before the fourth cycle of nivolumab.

This CDR3 is CATSEGNTGELFF. The CDR3 nucleotides are TGTGCCACCAGCGAGGGGAACACCGGGGAGCTGTTTTTT. The V gene is TRBV15, the J gene TRBJ2-2; TRBD2 might be the D (5 bases). In germline, CDR1 is LNHNV, CDR2 YYDKDF (reference sequence). V was clipped by 5 bases and J by 1 base, with 5 bases between them. This CDR3 has 13 amino acids.